The clone carrying this TCR beta chain showed up just once. The V segment lost 0 bases and the J segment 7 bases; nucleotides outside the gene matches: 3. The CDR3 is 15 residues long. Germline CDR1 reads SGHTA; CDR2 reads FQGNSA. The data were taken from a study of blood T cell repertoires in COVID-19. Study at large: The study drew acute and convalescent COVID-19 samples from the United States, Italy and Spain. Sample material is recorded as cDNA or gDNA derived from T cells, B-cell-depleted T cells, or PBMCs.

In the study's own analysis: The authors estimated nucleated cell counts from reference gene primer amplification. The protocol was immunoSEQ multiplex PCR, while the TCRdb copy is restricted to in-frame clones and leaves out a portion. V and J calls and clone size come straight from that table; D and trimming were deduced from the DNA. This table has 200,000 to 300,000 clones, approximately 83% appearing once. The specimen was peripheral blood. The TCR was taken from a man in his forties with acute or convalescent COVID-19. This sequence joins TRBV7-2 and TRBJ1-6; TRBD1 matches 7 bases. CDR3 coding DNA: TGTGCCAGCAGCTTAGCGACAGGGAACAATTCACCCCTCCACTTT. Amino acids: CASSLATGNNSPLHF.